The 3 T cell receptor beta chains below all came from one sample that was sequenced in a study of PD-1 blockade in classical Hodgkin lymphoma. The protocol was immunoSEQ multiplex PCR, while the TCRdb copy is restricted to in-frame clones and leaves out a portion. Of about 98,000 clones in the sample, 81% were seen once. Relapses following autologous stem cell transplantation were seen in all patients, with brentuximab vedotin exposure varying. The material was peripheral blood mononuclear cells (PBMCs), obtained before the second cycle of nivolumab. The receptors shown here come from a human donor with classical Hodgkin lymphoma.

V usage is TRBV10-3 and J usage is TRBJ1-1; D perhaps matches TRBD1 (6 bases). The CDR3 runs to 12 residues. V lost 5 bases and J 5 bases, leaving 9 bases between the germline ends. Germline V lookup: CDR1 ENHRY, CDR2 SYGVKD. The CDR3 DNA follows: TGTGCCATCAGTAGAGGGGGGACTGAAGCTTTCTTT. Amino acids: CAISRGGTEAFF.

V gene TRBV10-1 combines with J gene TRBJ2-1; TRBD2 is a possible D gene (5 bases). Germline V lookup: CDR1 WNHNN, CDR2 SYGVQD (reference sequence). The CDR3 covers 15 residues. The V end lost 8 bases, the J end lost 3 bases, and 17 bases lay between the germline ends. CDR3 nucleotides: TGCGCCAGCTCCGGTCTAGGGAGTGGCTACAATGAGCAGTTCTTC. As protein: CASSGLGSGYNEQFF.

The DNA for the CDR3 is TGCGCCAGCAGTGATCGGCCTCCCTGGGAGGAAAAACTGTTTTTT. Its protein product is CASSDRPPWEEKLFF. The V gene is TRBV10-1, the J gene TRBJ1-4; D remains ambiguous. Germline lookup yields CDR1 WNHNN and CDR2 SYGVQD (reference sequence). The V and J ends lost 3 bases and 8 bases respectively, with 16 bases between them. The CDR3 runs to 15 residues.